Detailed here is one T cell receptor beta chain. In the authors' methods: Estimates of nucleated cell counts were drawn from the amplification of reference gene primers. Generated by immunoSEQ multiplex PCR, the TCRdb table keeps only in-frame clones and is missing some. V and J calls and clone size are as listed in that table; D and trimming were resolved from the DNA. The sample holds 150,000 or so clones, about four fifths seen once. The data belong to a study of blood T cell repertoires in COVID-19. About the study: Acute and convalescent COVID-19 samples came from the United States, Italy and Spain. PBMCs, B-cell-depleted T cells, or T cells provided the cDNA or gDNA that made up the material.

J lost 6 bases, V lost 4 bases, and 11 bases had no gene match. The length of the CDR3 is 15 residues. CDR1 is SGHRS and CDR2 is YFSETQ in the germline V gene. The chain has TRBV5-1 and TRBJ2-7, with 9 bases fitting TRBD2. The TCR originated in a human donor in a cohort sampled during active COVID-19. The specimen was peripheral blood. The CDR3 DNA sequence: TGCGCCAGCAGCGTGAGCGGGGGGTCCGGGGTCGAGCAGTACTTC. Protein product: CASSVSGGSGVEQYF.